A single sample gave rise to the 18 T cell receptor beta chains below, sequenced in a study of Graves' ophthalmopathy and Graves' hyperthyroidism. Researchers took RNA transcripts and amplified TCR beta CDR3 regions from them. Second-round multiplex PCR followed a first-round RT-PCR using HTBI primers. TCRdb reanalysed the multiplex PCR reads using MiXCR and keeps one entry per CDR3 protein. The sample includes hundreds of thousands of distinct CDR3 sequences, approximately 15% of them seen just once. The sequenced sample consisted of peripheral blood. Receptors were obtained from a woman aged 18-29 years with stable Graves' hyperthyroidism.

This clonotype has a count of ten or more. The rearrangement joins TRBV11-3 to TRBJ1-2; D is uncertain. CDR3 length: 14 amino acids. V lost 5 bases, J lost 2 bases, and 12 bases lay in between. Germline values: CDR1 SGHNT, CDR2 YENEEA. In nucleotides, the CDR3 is TGTGCCAGCAGCCCAGCAGCGGGGAACTATGGCTACACCTTC. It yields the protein CASSPAAGNYGYTF.

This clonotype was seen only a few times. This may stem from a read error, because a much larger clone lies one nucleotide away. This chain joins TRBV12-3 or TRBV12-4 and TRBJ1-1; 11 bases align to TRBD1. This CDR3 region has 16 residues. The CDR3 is CASSRTGGGRNTGAFF. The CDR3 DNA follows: TGTGCCAGCAGTCGGACAGGGGGCGGGCGGAACACTGGAGCTTTCTTT.

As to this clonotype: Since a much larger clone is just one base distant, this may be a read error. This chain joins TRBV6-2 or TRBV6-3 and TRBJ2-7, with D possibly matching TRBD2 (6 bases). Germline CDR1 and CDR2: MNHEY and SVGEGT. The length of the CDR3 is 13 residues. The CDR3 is CASIGGDVGEQCF. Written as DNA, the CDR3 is TGTGCCAGCATCGGCGGGGATGTGGGTGAGCAGTGCTTC.

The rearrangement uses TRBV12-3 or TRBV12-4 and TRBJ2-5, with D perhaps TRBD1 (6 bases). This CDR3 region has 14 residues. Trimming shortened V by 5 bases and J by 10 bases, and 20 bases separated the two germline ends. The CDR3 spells CASSETGHGSDQYF. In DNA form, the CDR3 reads TGTGCCAGCAGTGAAACGGGACACGGATCGGACCAGTACTTC.

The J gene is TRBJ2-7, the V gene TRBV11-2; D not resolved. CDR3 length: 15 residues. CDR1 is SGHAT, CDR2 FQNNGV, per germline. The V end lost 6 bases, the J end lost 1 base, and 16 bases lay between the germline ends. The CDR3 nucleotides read TGTGCCAGCAGAGAAATTTTCTCGTCTTCCTACGAGCAGTACTTC. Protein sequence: CASREIFSSSYEQYF.

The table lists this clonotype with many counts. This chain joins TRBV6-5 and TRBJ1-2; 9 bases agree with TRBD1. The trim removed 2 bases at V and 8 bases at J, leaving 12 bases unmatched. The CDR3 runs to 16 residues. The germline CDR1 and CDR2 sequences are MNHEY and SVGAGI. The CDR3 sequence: CASSYATLGTGNGYTF. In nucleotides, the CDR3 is TGTGCCAGCAGTTACGCTACCTTAGGGACAGGGAACGGCTACACCTTC.

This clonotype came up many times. CDR3 protein: CASSLLTGGSTEAFF. The CDR3 region has the DNA TGCGCCAGCAGCTTGCTGACAGGGGGCTCCACTGAAGCTTTCTTT. The chain combines TRBV5-1 with TRBJ1-1, with 10 nucleotides matching TRBD1. This CDR3 contains 15 residues. V was pared by 1 base and J by 4 bases, with 4 bases of the junction left unmatched. The germline gives CDR1 SGHRS, CDR2 YFSETQ.

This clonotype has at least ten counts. This CDR3 reads CASSPRKYEQYF. The CDR3 nucleotides are TGTGCCAGCAGCCCCCGAAAATACGAGCAGTACTTC. This chain uses TRBV7-2 with TRBJ2-7; no reliable D call. The length of the CDR3 is 12 residues. Germline CDR1 is SGHTA and CDR2 is FQGNSA. The V gene lost 5 bases and the J gene lost 4 bases, with 9 bases spanning the gap.

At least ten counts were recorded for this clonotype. The CDR3 DNA reads TGTGCCAGCGGTACAGGCGGGACCCAGTACTTC. It yields the protein CASGTGGTQYF. The chain recombines TRBV6-2 or TRBV6-3 with TRBJ2-5, with TRBD1 as a possible D gene (5 bases). Germline V gives CDR1 MNHEY, CDR2 SVGEGT. This CDR3 is 11 amino acids long. V shed 8 bases and J shed 7 bases, with 11 bases lying between them.

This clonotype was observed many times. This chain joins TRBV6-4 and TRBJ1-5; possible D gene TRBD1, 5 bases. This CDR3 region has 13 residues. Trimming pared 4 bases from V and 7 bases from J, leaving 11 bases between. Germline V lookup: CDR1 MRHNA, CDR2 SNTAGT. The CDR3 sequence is CASSARAEQPQHF. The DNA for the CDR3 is TGTGCCAGCAGTGCCAGGGCAGAACAGCCCCAGCATTTT.

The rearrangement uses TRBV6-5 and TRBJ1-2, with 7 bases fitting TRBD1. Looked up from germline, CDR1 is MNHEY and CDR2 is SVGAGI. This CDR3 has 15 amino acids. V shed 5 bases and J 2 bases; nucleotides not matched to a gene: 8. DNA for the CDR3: TGTGCCAGCAGTCTACCACAGGGGTTAAACTATGGCTACACCTTC. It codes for CASSLPQGLNYGYTF.

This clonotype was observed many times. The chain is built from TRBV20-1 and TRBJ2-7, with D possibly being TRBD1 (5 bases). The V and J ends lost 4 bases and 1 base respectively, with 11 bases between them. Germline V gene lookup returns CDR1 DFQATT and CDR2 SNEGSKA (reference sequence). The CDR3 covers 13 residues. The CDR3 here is CSAIVRVSYEQYF. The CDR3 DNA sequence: TGCAGTGCTATCGTCAGGGTGTCCTACGAGCAGTACTTC.

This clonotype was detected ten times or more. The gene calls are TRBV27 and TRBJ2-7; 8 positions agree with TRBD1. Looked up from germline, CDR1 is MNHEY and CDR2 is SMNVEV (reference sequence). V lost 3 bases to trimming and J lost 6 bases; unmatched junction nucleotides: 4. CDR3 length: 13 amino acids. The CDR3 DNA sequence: TGTGCCAGCAGTTTCAGTGGGACAGGCGAGCAGTACTTC. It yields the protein CASSFSGTGEQYF.

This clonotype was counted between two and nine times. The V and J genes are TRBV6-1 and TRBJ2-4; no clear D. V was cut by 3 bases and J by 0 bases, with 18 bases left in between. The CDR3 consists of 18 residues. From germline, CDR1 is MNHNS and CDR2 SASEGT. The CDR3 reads CASSEKPITSLAKNIQYF. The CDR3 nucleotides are TGTGCCAGCAGTGAGAAGCCGATCACCTCACTAGCCAAAAACATTCAGTACTTC.

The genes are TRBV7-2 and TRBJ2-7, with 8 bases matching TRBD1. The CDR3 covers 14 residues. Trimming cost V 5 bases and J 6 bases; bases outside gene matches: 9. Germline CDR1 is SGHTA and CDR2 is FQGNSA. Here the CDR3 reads CASSPLDRGFEQYF. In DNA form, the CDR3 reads TGTGCCAGCAGCCCCCTAGACAGGGGCTTCGAGCAGTACTTC.

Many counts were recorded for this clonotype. CDR3 nucleotide sequence: TGTGCCAGCAGTTTCGAAGGGACCCGAAACACCATATATTTT. Translating gives CASSFEGTRNTIYF. The genes are TRBV12-3 or TRBV12-4 and TRBJ1-3, with D possibly being TRBD1 (5 bases). The CDR3 has 14 residues. V dropped 3 bases and J dropped 5 bases, with 11 bases sitting between them.

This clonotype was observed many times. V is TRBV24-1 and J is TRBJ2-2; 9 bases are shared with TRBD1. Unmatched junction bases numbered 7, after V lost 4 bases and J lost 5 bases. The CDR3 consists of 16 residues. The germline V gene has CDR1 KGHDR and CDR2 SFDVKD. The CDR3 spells CATSDPDRGGTGELFF. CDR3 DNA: TGTGCCACCAGTGACCCGGACAGGGGCGGTACCGGGGAGCTGTTTTTT.

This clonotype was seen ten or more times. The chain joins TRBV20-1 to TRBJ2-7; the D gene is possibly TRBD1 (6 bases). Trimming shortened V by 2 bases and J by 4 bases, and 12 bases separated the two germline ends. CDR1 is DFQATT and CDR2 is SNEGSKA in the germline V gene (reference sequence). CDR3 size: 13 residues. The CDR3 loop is CSARTSGVYEQYF. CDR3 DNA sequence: TGCAGTGCTAGAACTTCAGGGGTGTACGAGCAGTACTTC.